A selection of T cell receptor beta chains follows, all from one sample in a study of T cell responses to AZD1222 COVID-19 vaccine. Sequenced by immunoSEQ multiplex PCR; TCRdb stores in-frame clones only, minus some. The sample includes 96,000 or so clones, 70% to 90% of them seen just once. The material was peripheral blood, obtained on day 0 of AZD1222 vaccination. Every receptor here comes from an adult in good health. CDR3s include the opening cysteine and the closing phenylalanine or tryptophan.

V: TRBV19
J: TRBJ2-2
CDR3: CASSVTTATGELFF

V: TRBV4-3
J: TRBJ1-3
CDR3: CASSQDRQGVNTIYF

V: TRBV5-6
J: TRBJ2-1
CDR3: CASSLVHLSSYNEQFF

V: TRBV6-1
J: TRBJ1-5
CDR3: CASSEWGSRHNQPQHF

V: TRBV29-1
J: TRBJ2-5
CDR3: CSVGQVKETQYF

V: TRBV9
J: TRBJ1-2
CDR3: CASSTTGLGSYGYTF

V: TRBV5-4
J: TRBJ2-7
CDR3: CASSLKQLGSIYEQYF

V: TRBV3-1/TRBV3-2
J: TRBJ1-3
CDR3: CASSPSGTANTIYF

V: TRBV24-1
J: TRBJ1-4
CDR3: CATREDRVLRWVFF

V: TRBV5-1
J: TRBJ2-7
CDR3: CASSLAPDRSTYEQYF

V: TRBV6-1
J: TRBJ1-5
CDR3: CASSEVGSRDQPQHF

V: TRBV5-1
J: TRBJ2-1
CDR3: CASSQTTGYNEQFF

V: TRBV2
J: TRBJ1-1
CDR3: CASRRDRATEAFF

V: TRBV13
J: TRBJ1-2
CDR3: CASSPVINYGYTF

V: TRBV12-3/TRBV12-4
J: TRBJ1-5
CDR3: CASSWRDVQPQHF

V: TRBV24-1
J: TRBJ1-5
CDR3: CATSEPGLTHAQHF

V: TRBV6-1
J: TRBJ1-1
CDR3: CASSDEGLGDTEAFF

V: TRBV6-5
J: TRBJ1-1
CDR3: CASTTGRATEAFF

V: TRBV11-3
J: TRBJ2-3
CDR3: CASSLLRGGVADTQYF

V: TRBV28
J: TRBJ2-1
CDR3: CASSSPPSRVGAEQFF

V: TRBV30
J: TRBJ2-7
CDR3: CAWSASGREQYF

V: TRBV20-1
J: TRBJ2-3
CDR3: CSASRVAGGTDTQYF

V: TRBV30
J: TRBJ2-1
CDR3: CAWSRAGGYNEQFF

V: TRBV24-1
J: TRBJ2-3
CDR3: CATSDRRGDSTDTQYF

V: TRBV20-1
J: TRBJ2-5
CDR3: CSGQFQETQYF

V: TRBV12-3/TRBV12-4
J: TRBJ1-5
CDR3: CASSFRHQPQHF

V: TRBV5-4
J: TRBJ1-2
CDR3: CASSLGGGQSYGYTF

V: TRBV2
J: TRBJ2-5
CDR3: CASRETFRWDPGETQYF

V: TRBV12-3/TRBV12-4
J: TRBJ1-2
CDR3: CASSLDDYGYTF

V: TRBV27
J: TRBJ2-2
CDR3: CASRVRGLAGYANTGELFF

V: TRBV19
J: TRBJ1-1
CDR3: CASSIGAGYTEAFF

V: TRBV2
J: TRBJ2-3
CDR3: CASSLLYSTDTQYF

V: TRBV7-9
J: TRBJ2-1
CDR3: CASSEDGYNEQFF

V: TRBV2
J: TRBJ1-1
CDR3: CASSEDGGNTEAFF

V: TRBV3-1/TRBV3-2
J: TRBJ2-1
CDR3: CASSPGHGIYNEQFF